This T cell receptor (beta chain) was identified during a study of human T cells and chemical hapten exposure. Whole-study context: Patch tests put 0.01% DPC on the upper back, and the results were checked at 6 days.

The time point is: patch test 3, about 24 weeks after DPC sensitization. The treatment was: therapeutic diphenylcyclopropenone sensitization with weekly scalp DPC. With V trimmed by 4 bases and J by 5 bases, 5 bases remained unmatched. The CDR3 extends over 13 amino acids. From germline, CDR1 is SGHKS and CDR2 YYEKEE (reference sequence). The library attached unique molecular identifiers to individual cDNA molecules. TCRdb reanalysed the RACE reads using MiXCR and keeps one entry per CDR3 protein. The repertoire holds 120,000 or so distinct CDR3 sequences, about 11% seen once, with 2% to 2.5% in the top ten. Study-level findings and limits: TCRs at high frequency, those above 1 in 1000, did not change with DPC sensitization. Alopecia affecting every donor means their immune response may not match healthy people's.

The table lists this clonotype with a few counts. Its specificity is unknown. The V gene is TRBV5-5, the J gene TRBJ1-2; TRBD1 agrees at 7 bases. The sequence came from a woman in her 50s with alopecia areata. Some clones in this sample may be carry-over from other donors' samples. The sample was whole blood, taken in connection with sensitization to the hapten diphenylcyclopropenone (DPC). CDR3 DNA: TGTGCCAGCAGCACAACAGGGGAATATGGCTACACCTTC. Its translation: CASSTTGEYGYTF.